This entry is about one TCR beta chain. What it binds is unknown. This sample was included in a study of Ad26.COV2.S vaccination and SARS-CoV-2 variants. On the study more broadly: Intramuscular Ad26.COV2.S at 5x10^10 or 1x10^11 viral particles. Study-level results: Considerable breadth of spike-specific CD8+ and CD4+ T cell responses has reportedly been documented following vaccination. Placebo recipients had lower spike-specific TCR breadth than vaccine recipients.

Profiling relied on immunoSEQ multiplex PCR, and the TCRdb table lists in-frame clones only, not all of them. The table records almost 400,000 clones, over 75% of them present only once. Treatment noted: some 19 received Ad26.COV2.S at low or high dose, single or two shots; a few received placebo; per-sample allocation not given. Specimens were obtained on day 63 following the first vaccine or placebo injection. A Boston donor was an adult aged 18-55 years. The CDR3 is 15 residues long. V shed 3 bases and J shed 5 bases, with 15 bases lying between them. Germline loops: CDR1 MNHEY, CDR2 SMNVEV (reference sequence).

The sample consisted of peripheral blood, taken in a trial of Ad26.COV2.S vaccine versus placebo. The chain employs TRBV27 and TRBJ2-3; the D gene is possibly TRBD1 (5 bases). The clonotype was recovered from a person aged 18-65 years who received the Ad26.COV2.S COVID-19 vaccine or a placebo. CDR3 in amino acids: CASSFWQGKGDTQYF. Here the CDR3 DNA reads TGTGCCAGCAGTTTTTGGCAGGGAAAAGGAGATACGCAGTATTTT.